This is a list of T cell receptor beta chains from one sample in a study of technical replicates of blood from several donors. TCRdb's copy holds only in-frame clones and misses some; the assay was immunoSEQ multiplex PCR. The sample holds more than 90,000 clones; under 97% are singletons and the top ten take 0.23%. Source material: T cells isolated from PBMCs. The source of these receptors is a human donor in good health. CDR3s include the opening cysteine and the closing phenylalanine or tryptophan. A D gene is named only where the DNA matches it firmly. A clone size is listed for some rows: how often the clone was seen (once, few, many), or a class if it is expanded.

clone_size: few; j_call: TRBJ1-1; v_call: TRBV9; d_call: .; cdr3_nt: TGTGCCAGCAGCGTGTACAGGGTGTACACTGAAGCTTTCTTT; cdr3_aa: CASSVYRVYTEAFF
clone_size: .; j_call: TRBJ2-2; v_call: TRBV27; d_call: TRBD2; cdr3_nt: TGTGCCAGCAGTTGTGTCGGCGGGAGAACTTGCGGGGAGCTGTTTTTT; cdr3_aa: CASSCVGGRTCGELFF
clone_size: once; j_call: TRBJ2-2; v_call: TRBV12-5; d_call: .; cdr3_nt: TGTGCTAGTGGTTCCGGACAGAACACCGGGGAGCTGTTTTTT; cdr3_aa: CASGSGQNTGELFF
clone_size: .; j_call: TRBJ2-1; v_call: TRBV7-2; d_call: .; cdr3_nt: TGTGCCAGCAGCTTGGGCGGACAGTACAATGAGCAGTTCTTC; cdr3_aa: CASSLGGQYNEQFF
clone_size: .; j_call: TRBJ1-5; v_call: TRBV10-3; d_call: .; cdr3_nt: TGTGCCATCAGCCCGACTAATCAGCCCCAGCATTTT; cdr3_aa: CAISPTNQPQHF
clone_size: .; j_call: TRBJ2-1; v_call: TRBV7-9; d_call: TRBD2; cdr3_nt: TGTGCCAGCAGCTTAGGGACTAGCGGGGGACCTTACAATGAGCAGTTCTTC; cdr3_aa: CASSLGTSGGPYNEQFF
clone_size: once; j_call: TRBJ2-2; v_call: TRBV28; d_call: .; cdr3_nt: TGTGCCAGCCTCGGGGAGAACACCGGGGAGCTGTTTTTT; cdr3_aa: CASLGENTGELFF
clone_size: .; j_call: TRBJ2-7; v_call: TRBV5-1; d_call: TRBD2; cdr3_nt: TGCGCCAGCAGCTTGCCCGGTTCGGGGGGGGAGCAGTACTTC; cdr3_aa: CASSLPGSGGEQYF
clone_size: .; j_call: TRBJ2-2; v_call: TRBV7-7; d_call: .; cdr3_nt: TGTGCTAGCAGCCCCGTCACCGGGGAGCTGTTTTTT; cdr3_aa: CASSPVTGELFF
clone_size: once; j_call: TRBJ2-3; v_call: TRBV7-2; d_call: .; cdr3_nt: TGTGCCAGCAGCCTCAGGGGCTTTAGCACAGATACGCAGTATTTT; cdr3_aa: CASSLRGFSTDTQYF
clone_size: .; j_call: TRBJ2-7; v_call: TRBV12-5; d_call: TRBD1; cdr3_nt: TGTGCTAGTGGTTTGTTCGGGACAGGCAACCACGAGCAGTACTTC; cdr3_aa: CASGLFGTGNHEQYF
clone_size: once; j_call: TRBJ2-5; v_call: TRBV5-6; d_call: TRBD1; cdr3_nt: TGTGCCAGCAGCTTGGTGACAGGGGCAGAGACCCAGTACTTC; cdr3_aa: CASSLVTGAETQYF
clone_size: .; j_call: TRBJ2-2; v_call: TRBV19; d_call: TRBD2; cdr3_nt: TGTGCCAGCAGTATTACGGGCAGAGCGGGGGGTAACACCGGGGAGCTGTTTTTT; cdr3_aa: CASSITGRAGGNTGELFF
clone_size: once; j_call: TRBJ1-5; v_call: TRBV10-1; d_call: .; cdr3_nt: TGCGCCAGCAGTGAGTCGACTCGACAGCCCCAGCATTTT; cdr3_aa: CASSESTRQPQHF
clone_size: .; j_call: TRBJ2-2; v_call: TRBV19; d_call: .; cdr3_nt: TGTGCCAGTAGTAAGGTGGGAGGCGGAACCGGGGAGCTGTTTTTT; cdr3_aa: CASSKVGGGTGELFF
clone_size: .; j_call: TRBJ1-1; v_call: TRBV10-3; d_call: TRBD1; cdr3_nt: TGTGCCATCAGTGACCCCTCCTCTTCGACAGGGCCGAGAACTGAAGCTTTCTTT; cdr3_aa: CAISDPSSSTGPRTEAFF
clone_size: .; j_call: TRBJ1-3; v_call: TRBV18; d_call: .; cdr3_nt: TGTGCCAGCTCAGAGTTCGAGCAGGGAGGTACTGGAAACACCATATATTTT; cdr3_aa: CASSEFEQGGTGNTIYF
clone_size: .; j_call: TRBJ2-7; v_call: TRBV30; d_call: .; cdr3_nt: TGTGCCTGGAGTGTATTGGGTGGGAGGCCCAAAGGGCAGTACTTC; cdr3_aa: CAWSVLGGRPKGQYF
clone_size: .; j_call: TRBJ2-7; v_call: TRBV11-2; d_call: .; cdr3_nt: TGTGCCAGCAGCTTTCGCCCAGATGGTTCCGAGCAGTACTTC; cdr3_aa: CASSFRPDGSEQYF
clone_size: .; j_call: TRBJ2-2; v_call: TRBV7-2; d_call: .; cdr3_nt: TGTGCCAGCAGCTTACCAGGCACCGGGGAGCTGTTTTTT; cdr3_aa: CASSLPGTGELFF
clone_size: .; j_call: TRBJ2-1; v_call: TRBV4-1; d_call: .; cdr3_nt: TGCGCCAGCAGCCAGGTGGGGGGGCGGTTATACAATGAGCAGTTCTTC; cdr3_aa: CASSQVGGRLYNEQFF
clone_size: .; j_call: TRBJ2-7; v_call: TRBV5-1; d_call: TRBD2; cdr3_nt: TGCGCCAGCAGCTCGTCACTAGCGGGAGGGTACGAGCAGTACTTC; cdr3_aa: CASSSSLAGGYEQYF
clone_size: .; j_call: TRBJ2-1; v_call: TRBV20-1; d_call: .; cdr3_nt: TGCAGTGCTAGGGAGACTACTCGGCAGTTCTTC; cdr3_aa: CSARETTRQFF
clone_size: .; j_call: TRBJ2-3; v_call: TRBV27; d_call: .; cdr3_nt: TGTGCCAGCAGACCACAGGGAACCTTCCCAGATACGCAGTATTTT; cdr3_aa: CASRPQGTFPDTQYF
clone_size: .; j_call: TRBJ1-2; v_call: TRBV9; d_call: .; cdr3_nt: TGTGCCAGCAGCGTGGCAGGGGACTATGGCTACACCTTC; cdr3_aa: CASSVAGDYGYTF
clone_size: .; j_call: TRBJ2-6; v_call: TRBV7-9; d_call: .; cdr3_nt: TGTGCCAGCAGCTGGGAGGGGGGCAGTCTCTCTGGGGCCAACGTCCTGACTTTC; cdr3_aa: CASSWEGGSLSGANVLTF
clone_size: .; j_call: TRBJ1-1; v_call: TRBV5-1; d_call: TRBD1; cdr3_nt: TGCGCCAGCAGCTCAGGACAGGGGTTTGAAGCTTTCTTT; cdr3_aa: CASSSGQGFEAFF
clone_size: .; j_call: TRBJ2-7; v_call: TRBV6-6; d_call: .; cdr3_nt: TGTGCCAGCAGTTACGGATCCGGGATGGATTACGAGCAGTACTTC; cdr3_aa: CASSYGSGMDYEQYF
clone_size: .; j_call: TRBJ2-1; v_call: TRBV29-1; d_call: .; cdr3_nt: TGCAGCGTTGGGGGCACCTACGCCGGCTCCTACAATGAGCAGTTCTTC; cdr3_aa: CSVGGTYAGSYNEQFF
clone_size: .; j_call: TRBJ2-1; v_call: TRBV19; d_call: .; cdr3_nt: TGTGCCAGTAGAGGACAGAGGGACTACAATGAGCAGTTCTTC; cdr3_aa: CASRGQRDYNEQFF
clone_size: once; j_call: TRBJ2-1; v_call: TRBV7-3; d_call: .; cdr3_nt: TGTGCCAGCAGCCTCGCGACTCACTACAATGAGCAGTTCTTC; cdr3_aa: CASSLATHYNEQFF
clone_size: .; j_call: TRBJ2-3; v_call: TRBV7-6; d_call: .; cdr3_nt: TGTGCCAGCAGCCTCTCCCCCCCAGATACGCAGTATTTT; cdr3_aa: CASSLSPPDTQYF
clone_size: .; j_call: TRBJ2-3; v_call: TRBV6-5; d_call: TRBD2; cdr3_nt: TGTGCCAGCAGTTACCGGCGTCTAGCGGGCACAGATACGCAGTATTTT; cdr3_aa: CASSYRRLAGTDTQYF
clone_size: .; j_call: TRBJ1-1; v_call: TRBV18; d_call: TRBD1; cdr3_nt: TGTGCCAGCTCACCAGACAGGGAGATGAACACTGAAGCTTTCTTT; cdr3_aa: CASSPDREMNTEAFF
clone_size: .; j_call: TRBJ2-1; v_call: TRBV7-7; d_call: .; cdr3_nt: TGTGCTAGCAGCTTAGCCCTCAGCCGGGGTCACAATGAGCAGTTCTTC; cdr3_aa: CASSLALSRGHNEQFF
clone_size: once; j_call: TRBJ1-5; v_call: TRBV19; d_call: TRBD1; cdr3_nt: TGTGCCAGTAGCCTACAGGGGGTTGGAAATCAGCCCCAGCATTTT; cdr3_aa: CASSLQGVGNQPQHF
clone_size: .; j_call: TRBJ1-4; v_call: TRBV18; d_call: TRBD1; cdr3_nt: TGTGCCAGCTCACCGGGACAGGTGGAAAAACTGTTTTTT; cdr3_aa: CASSPGQVEKLFF
clone_size: .; j_call: TRBJ2-7; v_call: TRBV11-2; d_call: .; cdr3_nt: TGTGCCAGCAGACCTAGCTCCCCTGGGATGTCCTACGAGCAGTACTTC; cdr3_aa: CASRPSSPGMSYEQYF
clone_size: .; j_call: TRBJ2-1; v_call: TRBV5-1; d_call: TRBD2; cdr3_nt: TGCGCCAGCAGCTTGGGCACAGCGGGAGGGAATTACAATGAGCAGTTCTTC; cdr3_aa: CASSLGTAGGNYNEQFF
clone_size: .; j_call: TRBJ1-6; v_call: TRBV5-1; d_call: .; cdr3_nt: TGCGCCAGCAGCTTGGCTGGAGTTGGAAGGTCACCCCTCCACTTT; cdr3_aa: CASSLAGVGRSPLHF
clone_size: .; j_call: TRBJ2-1; v_call: TRBV4-1; d_call: TRBD2; cdr3_nt: TGCGCCAGCAGCCACCAGGATTTCCTTGCGGGAGGGGTCAATGAGCAGTTCTTC; cdr3_aa: CASSHQDFLAGGVNEQFF
clone_size: once; j_call: TRBJ2-3; v_call: TRBV13; d_call: TRBD1; cdr3_nt: TGTGCCAGCAGCCCCACAGGGGCACGAACAGATACGCAGTATTTT; cdr3_aa: CASSPTGARTDTQYF
clone_size: .; j_call: TRBJ2-3; v_call: TRBV7-9; d_call: .; cdr3_nt: TGTGCCAGCAGCTTAGTTAAGCACCCGGATACGCAGTATTTT; cdr3_aa: CASSLVKHPDTQYF
clone_size: .; j_call: TRBJ1-2; v_call: TRBV30; d_call: .; cdr3_nt: TGTGCCTGGAGGAGGGGTATGGGGGGGTCTAACTATGGCTACACCTTC; cdr3_aa: CAWRRGMGGSNYGYTF
clone_size: .; j_call: TRBJ1-2; v_call: TRBV19; d_call: .; cdr3_nt: TGTGCCAGTAGTATGGGTGACCCCGGGAGGTCCTGGGGCTATGGCTACACCTTC; cdr3_aa: CASSMGDPGRSWGYGYTF